This T cell receptor beta chain appears in the sequencing data of a study of T cell repertoires in cytomegalovirus infection. Study summary: In public TCR beta signatures, there were indications of both CMV infection and matching HLA type.

This clonotype was picked up a small number of times. Its antigen is unidentified. TCRdb re-derived calls from the reads in MiXCR, one entry per CDR3 protein. The sample records about 740,000 distinct CDR3 sequences, under 40% being singletons. Points from the study as a whole: Carriers of CMV and the relevant HLA type were discriminated by public TCR beta frequency. HLA-C-restricted CMV clonotypes gave the most frequent clonotype in two of eight donors.

Material: PBMCs. This clonotype was sampled from a human donor in good health (CMV status not recorded). Some clones in this sample may be carry-over from other donors' samples.

The chain's CDR3 is CSARRGIGTDTQYF. The CDR3 DNA follows: TGCAGTGCTAGAAGAGGTATCGGCACAGATACGCAGTATTTT. The V gene is TRBV20-1, the J gene TRBJ2-3; D remains unclear. Germline assignment: CDR1 DFQATT and CDR2 SNEGSKA (reference sequence). The germline V and J ends were trimmed by 2 bases and 1 base, with 10 bases remaining between them. The CDR3 has 14 residues.